The present entry profiles one TCR beta chain with its context. The data derive from a study of blood T cells in healthy people across ages. Then a second PCR, running roughly 7 to 11 cycles, was carried out with a sample-barcoded 5' primer and a J-beta primer mix. In TCRdb, the 5' RACE reads were re-called with MiXCR into one record per CDR3 protein. The table shows hundreds of thousands of distinct CDR3 sequences, with under 30% occurring only once. The germline V and J ends were trimmed by 0 bases and 3 bases, with 6 bases remaining between them. Per germline, CDR1 SNHLY and CDR2 FYNNEI. CDR3 size: 15 residues.

The chain recombines TRBV2 with TRBJ1-6; D is uncertain. The sample consisted of blood. The receptor's source is a woman aged 80 or older in good health. The CDR3 region has the DNA TGTGCCAGCAGTGAAGCGGGTTACTATAATTCACCCCTCCACTTT. This translates into CASSEAGYYNSPLHF.